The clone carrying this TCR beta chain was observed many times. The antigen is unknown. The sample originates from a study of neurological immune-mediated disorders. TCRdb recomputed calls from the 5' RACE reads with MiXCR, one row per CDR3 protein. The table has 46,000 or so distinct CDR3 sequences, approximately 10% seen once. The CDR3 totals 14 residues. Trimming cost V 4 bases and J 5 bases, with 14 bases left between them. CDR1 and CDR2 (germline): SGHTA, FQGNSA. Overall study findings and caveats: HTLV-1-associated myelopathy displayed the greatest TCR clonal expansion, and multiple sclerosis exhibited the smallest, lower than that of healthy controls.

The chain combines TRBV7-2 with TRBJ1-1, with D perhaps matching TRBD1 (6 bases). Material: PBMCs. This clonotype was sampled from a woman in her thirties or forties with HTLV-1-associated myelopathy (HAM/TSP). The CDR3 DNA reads TGTGCCAGCAGCTCTCGCAGGGGTAGAACTGAAGCTTTCTTT. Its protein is CASSSRRGRTEAFF.